The 12 T cell receptor beta chains below were found in one sample sequenced in a study of cytomegalovirus exposure and HLA in healthy donors. It was with 60 Vbeta and 13 Jbeta primers that the PCR ran. Sequencing was performed with immunoSEQ multiplex PCR; in TCRdb, only in-frame clones are kept and a portion is missing. This table has about 55,000 clones, about four fifths appearing once. Sequencing was carried out using PBMCs. The receptors were sampled from a female donor in good health and CMV-seronegative.

The chain links TRBV7-8 to TRBJ2-7, with 8 positions matching TRBD1. V gave up 2 bases and J gave up 5 bases; unmatched junction bases: 5. Germline CDR1 SGHVS, CDR2 FQNEAQ. The CDR3 covers 14 residues. The CDR3 DNA reads TGTGCCAGCAGCTTACGGGCAGGGGGCCACGAGCAGTACTTC. It encodes CASSLRAGGHEQYF. Variable domain in full (rest from reference TRBV7-8 and TRBJ2-7): GAGVSQSPRYKVAKRGQDVALRCDPISGHVSLFWYQQALGQGPEFLTYFQNEAQLDKSGLPSDRFFAERPEGSVSTLKIQRTQQEDSAVYLCASSLRAGGHEQYFGPGTRLTVT.

V is TRBV5-6 and J is TRBJ1-5; TRBD1 is a possible D gene (6 bases). Trimming removed 4 bases from V and 7 bases from J, with 18 bases in between. The CDR3 totals 15 residues. CDR1 SGHDT and CDR2 YYEEEE come from the germline V gene. The CDR3 spells CASSPGTFKGQPQHF. In DNA, the CDR3 is TGTGCCAGCAGCCCAGGGACATTCAAGGGCCAGCCCCAGCATTTT.

V and J are TRBV19 and TRBJ2-1, with a possible D match to TRBD1 (6 bases). V shed 3 bases and J shed 0 bases, with 9 bases lying between them. CDR3 length: 15 residues. Germline V gene lookup returns CDR1 LNHDA and CDR2 SQIVND (reference sequence). CDR3 protein: CASSIDRSSYNEQFF. The CDR3, as DNA: TGTGCCAGTAGTATTGACAGGAGCTCCTACAATGAGCAGTTCTTC.

The chain employs TRBV7-2 and TRBJ2-1, with 15 bases fitting TRBD2. Germline values: CDR1 SGHTA, CDR2 FQGNSA. The CDR3 totals 15 residues. With 5 bases clipped from V and 9 bases from J, the junction kept 5 bases outside the gene matches. The CDR3: CASSPGLAGGSEQFF. The CDR3 DNA sequence: TGTGCCAGCAGCCCGGGACTAGCGGGGGGCAGTGAGCAGTTCTTC.

The V call is TRBV6-1, the J call TRBJ2-7; 7 bases line up with TRBD1. Germline V gene lookup returns CDR1 MNHNS and CDR2 SASEGT. The CDR3 has 15 residues. The trim removed 5 bases at V and 2 bases at J, leaving 9 bases unmatched. The CDR3 loop is CASSNTRGQAYEQYF. The CDR3 DNA sequence: TGTGCCAGCAGTAACACTCGCGGACAGGCCTACGAGCAGTACTTC.

This clone was detected a few times. The chain links TRBV19 to TRBJ1-5, with a weak D call TRBD1 (5 bases). V was pared by 1 base and J by 7 bases, with 17 bases between. Per germline, CDR1 LNHDA and CDR2 SQIVND (reference sequence). The length of the CDR3 is 16 residues. The CDR3 loop is CASSIGAGRQGQPQHF. CDR3 in DNA: TGTGCCAGTAGTATAGGGGCAGGGCGGCAGGGACAGCCCCAGCATTTT.

The rearrangement joins TRBV4-1 to TRBJ1-1; D unresolved. The germline V gene has CDR1 MGHRA and CDR2 YSYEKL. The V end lost 8 bases, the J end lost 0 bases, and 13 bases lay between the germline ends. The CDR3 spans 14 residues. The CDR3 protein is CASRGVLVNTEAFF. The CDR3 nucleotides read TGCGCCAGCCGGGGAGTCCTTGTGAACACTGAAGCTTTCTTT.

CDR3 residues: CASSVYGTGAGELFF. In nucleotides, the CDR3 is TGTGCCAGCAGCGTATATGGGACAGGGGCCGGGGAGCTGTTTTTT. The chain joins TRBV9 to TRBJ2-2; 10 positions agree with TRBD1. This CDR3 is 15 amino acids long. Trimming removed 1 base from V and 6 bases from J; junction bases left unmatched: 3. Germline CDR1 SGDLS, CDR2 YYNGEE.

J is TRBJ1-5 and V is TRBV14; a possible D gene is TRBD1 (5 bases). The germline V gene has CDR1 SGHDN and CDR2 FVKESK. The V and J ends lost 1 base and 5 bases respectively, with 9 bases between them. The CDR3 is 14 amino acids. The CDR3, as DNA: TGTGCCAGCAGCCAAGGTGGGGGGGATCAGCCCCAGCATTTT. Its translation: CASSQGGGDQPQHF.

This clone has only a few counts. This chain uses TRBV19 with TRBJ1-1; weak D call: TRBD1 (6 bases). Trimming shortened V by 6 bases and J by 1 base, and 15 bases separated the two germline ends. The CDR3 length is 15 residues. Germline loops: CDR1 LNHDA, CDR2 SQIVND (reference sequence). The CDR3 DNA follows: TGTGCCAGTAGACAGGGCTTCTTCAAGAACACTGAAGCTTTCTTT. It specifies CASRQGFFKNTEAFF. The full variable domain, its missing parts supplied by reference TRBV19 and TRBJ1-1, is DGGITQSPKYLFRKEGQNVTLSCEQNLNHDAMYWYRQDPGQGLRLIYYSQIVNDFQKGDIAEGYSVSREKKESFPLTVTSAQKNPTAFYLCASRQGFFKNTEAFFGQGTRLTVV.

This clone was picked up a small number of times. The rearrangement links TRBV5-1 to TRBJ1-4; TRBD1 is a possible D gene (6 bases). Trimming removed 3 bases from V and 7 bases from J, with 13 bases in between. CDR1 SGHRS and CDR2 YFSETQ come from the germline V gene. This CDR3 has 14 amino acids. Written as DNA, the CDR3 is TGCGCCAGCAGCTCCGGACAGAGGGGTGAAAAACTGTTTTTT. It encodes CASSSGQRGEKLFF.

This sequence joins TRBV5-1 and TRBJ1-4; a weak D match, TRBD1 (6 bases). V was clipped by 0 bases and J by 5 bases, with 14 bases between them. The CDR3 spans 16 residues. The germline V gene has CDR1 SGHRS and CDR2 YFSETQ. The DNA for the CDR3 is TGCGCCAGCAGCTTGGGGAGTGGCAGGGGAAATGAAAAACTGTTTTTT. Protein product: CASSLGSGRGNEKLFF.